These 14 T cell receptor beta chains came from one sample sequenced in a study of shared T cell receptors in the human thymus. Clones were sequenced by immunoSEQ multiplex PCR, and TCRdb holds only the in-frame ones, with some missing. This sample yields under 850,000 clones, of which around 87% are seen a single time; around 0.0099% belongs to the top ten. These data were likewise used in another study, on human thymus T cells.

The material sequenced was thymocytes. All receptors derive from a boy under three years old with a congenital heart defect.

This clone was observed a single time. The chain joins TRBV6-1 to TRBJ1-1, with D uncertain. The CDR3 sequence is 12 residues long. V gave up 8 bases and J gave up 0 bases, with 7 bases separating them. Germline V gene data show CDR1 as MNHNS and CDR2 as SASEGT. CDR3 bases: TGTGCCAGCGCCCAGATGAACACTGAAGCTTTCTTT. The encoded protein is CASAQMNTEAFF.

The chain couples TRBV10-3 to TRBJ1-1, with D perhaps TRBD1 (6 bases). V was shortened by 3 bases and J by 4 bases, with 9 bases between the two germline ends. This CDR3 contains 13 residues. Germline lookup yields CDR1 ENHRY and CDR2 SYGVKD. CDR3 in amino acids: CAISESRGTEAFF. As DNA, the CDR3 is TGTGCCATCAGTGAATCCAGGGGCACTGAAGCTTTCTTT.

V gene TRBV4-3 combines with J gene TRBJ2-1; 8 bases are a match to TRBD2. The CDR3 is 17 residues long. In germline, CDR1 is LGHNA, CDR2 YSLEER. V was pared by 1 base and J by 7 bases, with 12 bases of the junction left unmatched. CDR3 residues: CASSQGALAALGNEQFF. The CDR3 DNA sequence: TGCGCCAGCAGCCAAGGGGCACTAGCGGCCTTAGGTAATGAGCAGTTCTTC.

This chain links TRBV4-2 with TRBJ2-2, with D uncertain. The germline gives CDR1 LGHNA, CDR2 YNFKEQ. This CDR3 contains 12 residues. The V gene lost 4 bases and the J gene lost 4 bases, with 4 bases spanning the gap. CDR3 amino acids: CASSPITGELFF. CDR3 coding DNA: TGTGCCAGCAGCCCCATCACCGGGGAGCTGTTTTTT.

This chain joins TRBV10-2 and TRBJ2-7; the D gene is possibly TRBD1 (5 bases). This CDR3 has 12 amino acids. Germline-derived CDR1 and CDR2 are WSHSY and SAAADI. V lost 1 base to trimming and J lost 11 bases, with 12 bases between them. The CDR3: CASSEWGQGKYF. DNA for the CDR3: TGCGCCAGCAGTGAGTGGGGTCAGGGAAAGTACTTC.

This chain connects TRBV7-6 to TRBJ2-1; 10 nucleotides align to TRBD2. The CDR3 is made up of 15 amino acids. Losses at the gene ends were 7 bases for V and 6 bases for J; bases not matched to a gene: 9. Germline values: CDR1 SGHVS, CDR2 FNYEAQ. CDR3 coding DNA: TGTGCCAGCAAGTCGGAGCGGGAGGGCCTCAATGAGCAGTTCTTC. Translation: CASKSEREGLNEQFF.

This chain links TRBV7-2 with TRBJ2-7; TRBD1 agrees at 7 bases. Unmatched junction bases numbered 9, after V lost 5 bases and J lost 2 bases. The germline V gene has CDR1 SGHTA and CDR2 FQGNSA. The CDR3 is 15 amino acids. This chain's CDR3 is CASSPRDSRPYEQYF. In nucleotides, the CDR3 is TGTGCCAGCAGCCCTCGGGACAGTCGTCCCTACGAGCAGTACTTC.

The gene calls are TRBV4-1 and TRBJ2-3; 8 positions match TRBD2. The CDR3 loop spans 14 amino acids. After removal of 6 bases from V and 4 bases from J, the junction contained 6 bases not matched to a gene. Germline V gives CDR1 MGHRA, CDR2 YSYEKL. The CDR3, as DNA: TGCGCCAGCAGTGAACGGGAGGGCGCAGATACGCAGTATTTT. Protein product: CASSEREGADTQYF.

The J gene is TRBJ2-1, the V gene TRBV7-3; 11 positions match TRBD2. V dropped 5 bases and J dropped 4; count of bases not matched to a gene: 7. CDR1 is SGHTA and CDR2 is FQGTGA in the germline V gene. This CDR3 region has 16 residues. CDR3 sequence (DNA): TGTGCCAGCAGCCCTGGGGGGACTAGCGGATACAATGAGCAGTTCTTC. Protein product: CASSPGGTSGYNEQFF. The whole variable domain, remainder taken from reference TRBV7-3 and TRBJ2-1, is GAGVSQTPSNKVTEKGKYVELRCDPISGHTALYWYRQSLGQGPEFLIYFQGTGAADDSGLPNDRFFAVRPEGSVSTLKIQRTERGDSAVYLCASSPGGTSGYNEQFFGPGTRLTVL.

The CDR3 spells CASRLLAEQFF. DNA of the CDR3: TGCGCCAGCAGACTACTAGCGGAGCAGTTCTTC. The chain uses TRBV10-2 and TRBJ2-1; TRBD2 matches at 7 bases. The CDR3 is 11 amino acids. Germline CDR1 reads WSHSY; CDR2 reads SAAADI. Germline trimming cut 6 bases from V and 10 bases from J; bases unmatched to any gene: 3.

The chain uses TRBV28 and TRBJ2-7, with 7 positions matching TRBD2. J gave up 4 bases and V 6 bases, and 9 bases lay outside the gene matches. Germline CDR1 MDHEN, CDR2 SYDVKM. The CDR3 consists of 14 residues. CDR3 bases: TGTGCCAGCAGGTCGAGCGGGACCAGTTACGAGCAGTACTTC. Protein sequence: CASRSSGTSYEQYF. The full variable domain, with the rest looked up from reference TRBV28 and TRBJ2-7, is DVKVTQSSRYLVKRTGEKVFLECVQDMDHENMFWYRQDPGLGLRLIYFSYDVKMKEKGDIPEGYSVSREKKERFSLILESASTNQTSMYLCASRSSGTSYEQYFGPGTRLTVT.

The chain employs TRBV13 and TRBJ1-1; D perhaps matches TRBD1 (6 bases). The V gene lost 5 bases and the J gene lost 8 bases, with 9 bases spanning the gap. Per the germline V gene, CDR1 is PRHDT and CDR2 is FYEKMQ (reference sequence). This CDR3 contains 11 residues. CDR3 in DNA: TGTGCCAGCAGCGCCGGACAGGAAGCTTTCTTT. Protein: CASSAGQEAFF.

The chain has TRBV6-5 and TRBJ2-5; 9 bases map to TRBD1. The J segment lost 5 bases and the V segment lost 5 bases, leaving 6 bases of the junction unmatched. Germline CDR1 and CDR2: MNHEY and SVGAGI. This CDR3 has 14 amino acids. The CDR3 loop is CASSRTGEVETQYF. The CDR3 nucleotides are TGTGCCAGCAGTCGGACAGGGGAGGTGGAGACCCAGTACTTC.

The V call is TRBV10-3, the J call TRBJ2-7; 12 bases map to TRBD2. The CDR3 runs 14 residues. Germline CDR1 and CDR2: ENHRY and SYGVKD. Unmatched junction bases numbered 6, after V lost 8 bases and J lost 4 bases. The DNA of the CDR3 is TGTGCCATCGGTAGGACTAGCGGGATGTACGAGCAGTACTTC. Translation: CAIGRTSGMYEQYF.